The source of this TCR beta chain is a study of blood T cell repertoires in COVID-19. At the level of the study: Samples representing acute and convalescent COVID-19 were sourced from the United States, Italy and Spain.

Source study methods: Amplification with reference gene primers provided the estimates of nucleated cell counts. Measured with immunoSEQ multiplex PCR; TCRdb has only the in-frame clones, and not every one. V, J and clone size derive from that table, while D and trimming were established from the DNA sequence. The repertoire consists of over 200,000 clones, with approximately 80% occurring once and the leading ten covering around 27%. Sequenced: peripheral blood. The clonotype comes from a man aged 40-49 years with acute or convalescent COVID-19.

The CDR3 here is CASSSLSGGTDTQYF. The CDR3 DNA follows: TGTGCCAGCAGTTCTCTTAGCGGGGGCACAGATACGCAGTATTTT. The V call is TRBV6-5, the J call TRBJ2-3; 8 bases align to TRBD2. The CDR3 length is 15 residues. V lost 4 bases and J lost 1; bases outside the gene matches: 4. Per germline, CDR1 MNHEY and CDR2 SVGAGI.